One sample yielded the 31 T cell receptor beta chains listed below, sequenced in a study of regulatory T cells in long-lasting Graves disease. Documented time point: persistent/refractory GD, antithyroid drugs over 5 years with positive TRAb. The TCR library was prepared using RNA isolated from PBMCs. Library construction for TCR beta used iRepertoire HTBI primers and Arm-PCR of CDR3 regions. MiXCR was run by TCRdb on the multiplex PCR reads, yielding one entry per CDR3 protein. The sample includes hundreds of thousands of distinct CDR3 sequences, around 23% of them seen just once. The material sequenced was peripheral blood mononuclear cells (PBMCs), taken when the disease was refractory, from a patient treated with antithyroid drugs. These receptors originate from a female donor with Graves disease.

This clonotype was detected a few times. The CDR3 DNA is TGTGCCAGCAGCATCACAGAGACAACTAATGAAAAACTGTTTTTT. It is translated as CASSITETTNEKLFF. This rearrangement joins TRBV7-2 to TRBJ1-4; D is unresolved. There are 15 residues in the CDR3. CDR1 is SGHTA, CDR2 FQGNSA, per germline. V was shortened by 5 bases and J by 0 bases, with 10 bases between the two germline ends.

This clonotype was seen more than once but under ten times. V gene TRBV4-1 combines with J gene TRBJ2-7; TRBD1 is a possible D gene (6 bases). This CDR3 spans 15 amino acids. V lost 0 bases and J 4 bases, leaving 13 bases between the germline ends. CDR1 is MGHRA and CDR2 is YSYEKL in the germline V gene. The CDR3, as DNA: TGCGCCAGCAGCCAAGATGACAGGCCCGGTTACGAGCAGTACTTC. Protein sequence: CASSQDDRPGYEQYF.

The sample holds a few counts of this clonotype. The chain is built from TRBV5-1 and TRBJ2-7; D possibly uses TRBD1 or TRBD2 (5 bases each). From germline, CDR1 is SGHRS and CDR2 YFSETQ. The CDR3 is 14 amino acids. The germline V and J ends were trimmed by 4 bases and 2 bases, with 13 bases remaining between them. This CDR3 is CASSLWDGAYEQYF. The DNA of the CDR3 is TGCGCCAGCAGCCTATGGGACGGAGCCTACGAGCAGTACTTC.

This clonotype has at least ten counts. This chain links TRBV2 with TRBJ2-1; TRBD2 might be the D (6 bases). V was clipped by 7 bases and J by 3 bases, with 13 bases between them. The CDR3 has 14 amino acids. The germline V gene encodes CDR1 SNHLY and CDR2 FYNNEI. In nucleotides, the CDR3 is TGTGCCAGCACTCAGCGGGCTTACTACAATGAGCAGTTCTTC. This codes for CASTQRAYYNEQFF.

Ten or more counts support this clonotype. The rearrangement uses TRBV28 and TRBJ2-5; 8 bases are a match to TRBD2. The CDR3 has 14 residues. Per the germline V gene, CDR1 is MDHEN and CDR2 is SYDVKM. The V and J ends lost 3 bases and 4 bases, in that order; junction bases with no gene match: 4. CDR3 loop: CASSLGGRRETQYF. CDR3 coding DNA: TGTGCCAGCAGTTTGGGCGGGAGGAGAGAGACCCAGTACTTC.

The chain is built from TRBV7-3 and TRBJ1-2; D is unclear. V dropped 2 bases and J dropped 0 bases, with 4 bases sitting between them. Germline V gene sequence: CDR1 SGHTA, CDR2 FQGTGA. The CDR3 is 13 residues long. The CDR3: CASSLSPNYGYTF. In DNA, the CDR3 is TGTGCCAGCAGCTTATCTCCTAACTATGGCTACACCTTC.

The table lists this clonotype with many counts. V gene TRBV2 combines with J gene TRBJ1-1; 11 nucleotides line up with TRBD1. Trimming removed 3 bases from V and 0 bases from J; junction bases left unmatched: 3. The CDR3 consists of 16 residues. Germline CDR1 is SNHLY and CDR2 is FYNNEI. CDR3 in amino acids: CASSEGQGGMNTEAFF. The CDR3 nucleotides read TGTGCCAGCAGTGAGGGACAGGGGGGAATGAACACTGAAGCTTTCTTT.

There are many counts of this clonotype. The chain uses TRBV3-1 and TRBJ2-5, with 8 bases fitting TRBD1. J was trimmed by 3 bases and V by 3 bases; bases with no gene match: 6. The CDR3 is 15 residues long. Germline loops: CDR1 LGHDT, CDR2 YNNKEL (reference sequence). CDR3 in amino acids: CASSQPGQEKETQYF. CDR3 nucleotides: TGTGCCAGCAGCCAGCCGGGACAGGAAAAAGAGACCCAGTACTTC.

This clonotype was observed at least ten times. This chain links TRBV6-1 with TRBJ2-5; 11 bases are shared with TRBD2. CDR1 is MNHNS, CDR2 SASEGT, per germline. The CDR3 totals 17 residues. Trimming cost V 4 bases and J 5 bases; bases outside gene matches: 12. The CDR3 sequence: CASSVLAGVDPAETQYF. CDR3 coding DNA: TGTGCCAGCAGTGTACTAGCGGGAGTAGATCCGGCGGAGACCCAGTACTTC.

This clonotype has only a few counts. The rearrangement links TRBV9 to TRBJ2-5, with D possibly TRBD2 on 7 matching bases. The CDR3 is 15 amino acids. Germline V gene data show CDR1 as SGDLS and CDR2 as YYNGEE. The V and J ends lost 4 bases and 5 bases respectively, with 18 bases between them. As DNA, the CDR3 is TGTGCCAGCAGCCCCCGGGGGGCTGGAGGTGAGACCCAGTACTTC. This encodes CASSPRGAGGETQYF.

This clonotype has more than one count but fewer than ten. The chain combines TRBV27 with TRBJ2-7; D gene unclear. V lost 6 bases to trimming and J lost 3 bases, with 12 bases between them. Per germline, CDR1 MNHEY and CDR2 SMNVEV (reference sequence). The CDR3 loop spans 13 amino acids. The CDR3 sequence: CASSPWGLYEQYF. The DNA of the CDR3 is TGTGCCAGCAGCCCTTGGGGTCTCTACGAGCAGTACTTC.

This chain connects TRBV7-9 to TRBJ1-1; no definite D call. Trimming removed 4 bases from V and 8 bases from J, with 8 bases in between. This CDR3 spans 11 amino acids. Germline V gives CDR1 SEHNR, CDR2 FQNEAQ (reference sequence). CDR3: CASSSTGEAFF. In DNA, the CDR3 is TGTGCCAGCAGCTCCACCGGGGAAGCTTTCTTT.

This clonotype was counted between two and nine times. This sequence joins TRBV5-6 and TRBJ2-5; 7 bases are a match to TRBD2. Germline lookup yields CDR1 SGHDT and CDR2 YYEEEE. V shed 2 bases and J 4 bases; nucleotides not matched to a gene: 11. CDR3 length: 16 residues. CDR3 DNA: TGTGCCAGCAGCTTCCCTAGCGGTCCCCTGGCAGAGACCCAGTACTTC. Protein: CASSFPSGPLAETQYF.

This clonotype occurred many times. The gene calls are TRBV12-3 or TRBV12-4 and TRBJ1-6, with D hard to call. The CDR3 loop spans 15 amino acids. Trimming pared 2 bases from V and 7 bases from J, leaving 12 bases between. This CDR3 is CASSLNSRTNSPLHF. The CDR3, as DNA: TGTGCCAGCAGTTTAAATTCCAGGACCAATTCACCCCTCCACTTT.

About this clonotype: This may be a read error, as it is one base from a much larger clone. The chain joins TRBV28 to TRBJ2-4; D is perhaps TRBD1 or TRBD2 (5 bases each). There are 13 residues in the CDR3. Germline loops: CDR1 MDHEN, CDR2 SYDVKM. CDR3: CASSLYGGGEQLF. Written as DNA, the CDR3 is TGTGCCAGCAGTTTATACGGTGGGGGTGAGCAGCTCTTC.

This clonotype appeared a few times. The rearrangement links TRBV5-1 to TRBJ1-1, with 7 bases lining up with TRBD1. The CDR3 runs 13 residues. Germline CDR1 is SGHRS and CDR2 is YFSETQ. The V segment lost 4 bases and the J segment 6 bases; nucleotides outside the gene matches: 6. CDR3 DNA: TGCGCCAGCAGCGCCCCCGGGACAGCTGAAGCTTTCTTT. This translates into CASSAPGTAEAFF. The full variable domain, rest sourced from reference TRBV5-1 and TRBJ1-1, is KAGVTQTPRYLIKTRGQQVTLSCSPISGHRSVSWYQQTPGQGLQFLFEYFSETQRNKGNFPGRFSGRQFSNSRSEMNVSTLELGDSALYLCASSAPGTAEAFFGQGTRLTVV.

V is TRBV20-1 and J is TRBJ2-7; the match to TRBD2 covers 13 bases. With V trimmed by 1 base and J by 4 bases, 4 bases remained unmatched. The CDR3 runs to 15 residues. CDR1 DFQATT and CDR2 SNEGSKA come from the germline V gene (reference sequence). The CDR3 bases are TGCAGTGCTAGAGGGGGGACTAGCGGGACGTACGAGCAGTACTTC. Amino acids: CSARGGTSGTYEQYF.

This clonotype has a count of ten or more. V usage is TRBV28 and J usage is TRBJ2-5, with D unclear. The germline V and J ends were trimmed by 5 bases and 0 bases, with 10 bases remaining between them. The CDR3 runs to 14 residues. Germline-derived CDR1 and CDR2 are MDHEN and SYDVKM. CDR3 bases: TGTGCCAGCAGTCCAGACAAGGACCAAGAGACCCAGTACTTC. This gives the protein CASSPDKDQETQYF.

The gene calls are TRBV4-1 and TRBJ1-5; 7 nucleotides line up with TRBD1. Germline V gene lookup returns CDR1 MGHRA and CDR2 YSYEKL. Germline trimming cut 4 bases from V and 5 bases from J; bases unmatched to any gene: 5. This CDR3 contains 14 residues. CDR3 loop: CASSLGTEHQPQHF. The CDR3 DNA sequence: TGCGCCAGCAGCCTGGGGACAGAACATCAGCCCCAGCATTTT.

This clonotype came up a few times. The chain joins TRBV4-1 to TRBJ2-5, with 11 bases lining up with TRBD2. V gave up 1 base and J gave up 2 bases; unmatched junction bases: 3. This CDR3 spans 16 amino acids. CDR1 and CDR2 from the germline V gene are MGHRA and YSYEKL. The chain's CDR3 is CASSQARLAGQETQYF. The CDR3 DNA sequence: TGCGCCAGCAGCCAAGCCCGACTAGCGGGACAAGAGACCCAGTACTTC.

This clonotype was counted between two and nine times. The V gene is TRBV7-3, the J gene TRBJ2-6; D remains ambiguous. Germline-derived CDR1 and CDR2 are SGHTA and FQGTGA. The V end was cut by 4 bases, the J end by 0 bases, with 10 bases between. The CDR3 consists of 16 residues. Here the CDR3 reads CASSSEPSSGANVLTF. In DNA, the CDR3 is TGTGCCAGCAGCTCAGAACCGAGCTCTGGGGCCAACGTCCTGACTTTC.

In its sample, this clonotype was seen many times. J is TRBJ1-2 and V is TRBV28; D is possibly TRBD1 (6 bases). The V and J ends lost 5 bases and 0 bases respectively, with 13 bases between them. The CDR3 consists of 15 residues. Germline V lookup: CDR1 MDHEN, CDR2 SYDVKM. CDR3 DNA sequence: TGTGCCAGCAGTCTTCCGGGACAAACTAACTATGGCTACACCTTC. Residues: CASSLPGQTNYGYTF.

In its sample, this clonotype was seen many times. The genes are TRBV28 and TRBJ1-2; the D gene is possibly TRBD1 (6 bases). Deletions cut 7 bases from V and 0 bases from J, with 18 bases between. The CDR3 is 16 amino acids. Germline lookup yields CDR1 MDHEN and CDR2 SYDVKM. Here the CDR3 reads CASIPGGGLPNYGYTF. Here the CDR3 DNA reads TGTGCCAGCATACCAGGTGGGGGCCTCCCTAACTATGGCTACACCTTC.

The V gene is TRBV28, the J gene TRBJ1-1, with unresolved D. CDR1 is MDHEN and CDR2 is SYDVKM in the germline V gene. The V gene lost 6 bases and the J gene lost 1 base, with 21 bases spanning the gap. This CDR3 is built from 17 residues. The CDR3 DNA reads TGTGCCAGCAGCTCGTCTAATTCCCCAAGCGGGAACACTGAAGCTTTCTTT. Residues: CASSSSNSPSGNTEAFF.

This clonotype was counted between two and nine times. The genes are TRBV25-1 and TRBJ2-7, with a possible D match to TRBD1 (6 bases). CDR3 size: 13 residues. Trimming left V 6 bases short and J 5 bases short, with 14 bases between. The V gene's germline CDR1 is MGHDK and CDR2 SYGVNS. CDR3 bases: TGTGCCAGCAGAGGCCAGGGGAGCCACGAGCAGTACTTC. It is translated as CASRGQGSHEQYF.

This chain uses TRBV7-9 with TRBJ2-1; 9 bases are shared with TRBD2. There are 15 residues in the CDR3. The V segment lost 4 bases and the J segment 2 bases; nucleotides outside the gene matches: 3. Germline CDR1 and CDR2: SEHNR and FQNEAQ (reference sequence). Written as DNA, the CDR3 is TGTGCCAGCAGCTCAGCGGGAGGTACCTACAATGAGCAGTTCTTC. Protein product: CASSSAGGTYNEQFF. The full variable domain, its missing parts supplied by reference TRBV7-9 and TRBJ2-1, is DTGVSQNPRHKITKRGQNVTFRCDPISEHNRLYWYRQTLGQGPEFLTYFQNEAQLEKSRLLSDRFSAERPKGSFSTLEIQRTEQGDSAMYLCASSSAGGTYNEQFFGPGTRLTVL.

CDR3 residues: CASSFLIGGNNGYTF. The CDR3 coding sequence is TGTGCCAGCAGCTTTCTAATCGGGGGGAACAATGGCTACACCTTC. The chain couples TRBV7-2 to TRBJ1-2; TRBD1 might be the D (5 bases). This CDR3 contains 15 residues. V lost 3 bases and J lost 6, with 17 bases in between. Germline lookup yields CDR1 SGHTA and CDR2 FQGNSA. The full variable domain, with the rest looked up from reference TRBV7-2 and TRBJ1-2, is GAGVSQSPSNKVTEKGKDVELRCDPISGHTALYWYRQSLGQGLEFLIYFQGNSAPDKSGLPSDRFSAERTGGSVSTLTIQRTQQEDSAVYLCASSFLIGGNNGYTFGSGTRLTVV.

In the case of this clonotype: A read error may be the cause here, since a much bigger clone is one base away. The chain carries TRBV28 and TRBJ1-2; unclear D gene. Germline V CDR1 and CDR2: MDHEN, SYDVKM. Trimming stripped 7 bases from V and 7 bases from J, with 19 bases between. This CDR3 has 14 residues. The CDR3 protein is CASTRTGRGCGYTF. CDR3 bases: TGTGCCAGCACCCGGACGGGCCGGGGATGTGGCTACACCTTC.

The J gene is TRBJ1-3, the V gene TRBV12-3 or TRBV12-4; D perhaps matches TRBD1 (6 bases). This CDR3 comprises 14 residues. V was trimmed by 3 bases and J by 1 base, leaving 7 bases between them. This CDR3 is CASSFTGSGNTIYF. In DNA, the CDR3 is TGTGCCAGCAGTTTTACAGGGTCTGGAAACACCATATATTTT.

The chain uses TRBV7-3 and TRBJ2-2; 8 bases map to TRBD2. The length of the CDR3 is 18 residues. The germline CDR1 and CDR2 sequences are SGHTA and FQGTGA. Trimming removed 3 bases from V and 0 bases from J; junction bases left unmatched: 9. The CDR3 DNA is TGTGCCAGCAGCTTGGGGCCGGGGGGGTCTTCGAACACCGGGGAGCTGTTTTTT. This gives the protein CASSLGPGGSSNTGELFF.

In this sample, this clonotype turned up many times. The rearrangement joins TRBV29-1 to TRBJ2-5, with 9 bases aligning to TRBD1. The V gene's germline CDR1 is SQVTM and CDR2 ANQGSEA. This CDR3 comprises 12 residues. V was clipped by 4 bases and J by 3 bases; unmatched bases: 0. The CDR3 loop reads CSVGQGEETQYF. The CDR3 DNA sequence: TGCAGCGTTGGACAGGGGGAAGAGACCCAGTACTTC.